This T cell receptor beta chain was captured in a study of CD8 T cells in ankylosing spondylitis. MiXCR was run by TCRdb on the 5' RACE reads, yielding one entry per CDR3 protein. The sample holds roughly 280,000 distinct CDR3 sequences; about 19% are singletons and the top ten take 7.8%. In its sample, this clonotype was seen a few times. CDR3 length: 14 residues. The ends were cut back, 1 base at V and 2 bases at J, with 7 bases in the middle. CDR1 is LGHDT, CDR2 YNNKEL, per germline (reference sequence). The chain joins TRBV3-1 to TRBJ2-3; D not resolved. The TCR sequence derives from a male donor with ankylosing spondylitis or in good health (not recorded which). Sequenced material: blood, either unsorted or a sorted T cell fraction (not recorded which). CDR3 sequence reads: CASSQAVHTDTQYF. The CDR3 region has the DNA TGTGCCAGCAGCCAAGCGGTACACACAGATACGCAGTATTTT.